The next 32 T cell receptor beta chains were all read from a single sample in a study of shared clonotypes between healthy human individuals. Assay used: immunoSEQ multiplex PCR; TCRdb lists only in-frame clones, some missing. The repertoire has 2 million to 2.5 million clones, approximately 95% of them found once; the top ten carry approximately 0.13%. The specimen sequenced was naive CD4+ T cells sorted from blood. Regarding subset: CD45RA+ positively selected. These receptor sequences come from a man aged 18 to 29 in good health.

The V and J genes are TRBV4-3 and TRBJ2-1, with 9 bases matching TRBD2. CDR1 and CDR2 (germline): LGHNA, YSLEER. This CDR3 spans 15 amino acids. The V segment lost 2 bases and the J segment 6 bases; nucleotides outside the gene matches: 5. DNA for the CDR3: TGCGCCAGCAGCCAACTAGCGGGATCCGGCAATGAGCAGTTCTTC. Translated, it gives CASSQLAGSGNEQFF.

For this clone: This sample includes further DNA sequences coding for the same CDR3. V is TRBV18 and J is TRBJ1-1; possible D gene TRBD1, 6 bases. Germline CDR1 and CDR2: KGHSH and LQKENI. CDR3 length: 14 residues. Trimming pared 3 bases from V and 1 base from J, leaving 9 bases between. This CDR3 reads CASSPMTGNTEAFF. CDR3 nucleotides: TGTGCCAGCTCACCCATGACAGGGAACACTGAAGCTTTCTTT. Supplemented by reference TRBV18 and TRBJ1-1, the full variable domain reads NAGVMQNPRHLVRRRGQEARLRCSPMKGHSHVYWYRQLPEEGLKFMVYLQKENIIDESGMPKERFSAEFPKEGPSILRIQQVVRGDSAAYFCASSPMTGNTEAFFGQGTRLTVV.

V and J are TRBV28 and TRBJ1-5; no clear D. The CDR3 runs to 15 residues. Per the germline V gene, CDR1 is MDHEN and CDR2 is SYDVKM. Trimming removed 3 bases from V and 0 bases from J, with 9 bases in between. Here the CDR3 reads CASSFMGNSNQPQHF. In nucleotides, the CDR3 is TGTGCCAGCAGTTTCATGGGAAATAGCAATCAGCCCCAGCATTTT.

The rearrangement joins TRBV5-4 to TRBJ1-1; D is undetermined. The germline gives CDR1 SGHNT, CDR2 YYREEE (reference sequence). The CDR3 is made up of 16 amino acids. V was shortened by 0 bases and J by 0 bases, with 12 bases between the two germline ends. CDR3 DNA: TGTGCCAGCAGCTTGGGAGGGTCAATTTTGAACACTGAAGCTTTCTTT. Protein: CASSLGGSILNTEAFF.

Here the CDR3 reads CASSQHSVNEKLFF. Written as DNA, the CDR3 is TGTGCCAGCAGTCAACACAGTGTTAATGAAAAACTGTTTTTT. The J gene is TRBJ1-4, the V gene TRBV28; unclear D gene. Trimming pared 5 bases from V and 4 bases from J, leaving 11 bases between. CDR3 length: 14 amino acids. CDR1 is MDHEN and CDR2 is SYDVKM in the germline V gene.

The J gene is TRBJ1-4, the V gene TRBV2; no clear D. Trimming cost V 10 bases and J 8 bases, with 11 bases left between them. The CDR3 contains 11 residues. Germline loops: CDR1 SNHLY, CDR2 FYNNEI. The CDR3 sequence is CATLSGEKLFF. CDR3 in DNA: TGTGCCACTCTATCGGGGGAAAAACTGTTTTTT.

The chain couples TRBV11-2 to TRBJ1-5, with D possibly being TRBD1 (6 bases). The germline CDR1 and CDR2 sequences are SGHAT and FQNNGV. This CDR3 contains 15 residues. Trimming cost V 4 bases and J 8 bases, with 18 bases left between them. For the CDR3, the DNA is TGTGCCAGCAGCTCTGGACAGAGCACTAGGGAGCCCCAGCATTTT. Translating it yields CASSSGQSTREPQHF.

The CDR3 sequence: CASSRKAGTGELFF. The CDR3 DNA sequence: TGTGCCAGCAGCCGGAAAGCGGGCACCGGGGAGCTGTTTTTT. The V call is TRBV7-9, the J call TRBJ2-2; D is possibly TRBD2 (6 bases). The CDR3 consists of 14 residues. Germline CDR1 and CDR2: SEHNR and FQNEAQ (reference sequence). V was trimmed by 5 bases and J by 4 bases, leaving 11 bases between them.

About this clone: The same CDR3 is also encoded by other DNA sequences in this sample. The rearrangement links TRBV6-5 to TRBJ1-1; D might be TRBD1 (6 bases). Germline V lookup: CDR1 MNHEY, CDR2 SVGAGI. This CDR3 contains 14 residues. With 2 bases removed from V and 0 bases from J, the gap between germline ends came to 7 bases. This chain's CDR3 is CASSYGGLNTEAFF. In DNA, the CDR3 is TGTGCCAGCAGTTACGGGGGCCTGAACACTGAAGCTTTCTTT.

The gene calls are TRBV6-4 and TRBJ2-1; D gene uncertain. CDR3 size: 18 residues. CDR1 is MRHNA, CDR2 SNTAGT, per germline. Trimming removed 2 bases from V and 0 bases from J, with 17 bases in between. As DNA, the CDR3 is TGTGCCAGCAGTGACCCCCCTGCGAGACGGAGCTCCTACAATGAGCAGTTCTTC. This gives the protein CASSDPPARRSSYNEQFF.

This CDR3 is CASTSSLYEQYF. The CDR3 DNA follows: TGTGCCAGCACCTCAAGCCTCTACGAGCAGTACTTC. This chain joins TRBV27 and TRBJ2-7; D unclear. Deletions cut 7 bases from V and 3 bases from J, with 10 bases between. Germline assignment: CDR1 MNHEY and CDR2 SMNVEV (reference sequence). This CDR3 contains 12 residues.

The rearrangement uses TRBV25-1 and TRBJ1-6; 8 positions match TRBD1. The CDR3 loop spans 17 amino acids. J lost 7 bases, V lost 6 bases, and 14 bases had no gene match. Germline V gives CDR1 MGHDK, CDR2 SYGVNS. The CDR3 protein is CASRRGQGASWNSPLHF. Written as DNA, the CDR3 is TGTGCCAGCAGACGGGGGCAGGGGGCCTCTTGGAATTCACCCCTCCACTTT. The full variable domain, its missing parts supplied by reference TRBV25-1 and TRBJ1-6, is EADIYQTPRYLVIGTGKKITLECSQTMGHDKMYWYQQDPGMELHLIHYSYGVNSTEKGDLSSESTVSRIRTEHFPLTLESARPSHTSQYLCASRRGQGASWNSPLHFGNGTRLTVT.

The chain couples TRBV30 to TRBJ1-1; 7 bases line up with TRBD1. The CDR3 totals 14 residues. Germline lookup yields CDR1 GTSNPN and CDR2 SVGIG (reference sequence). J gave up 6 bases and V 2 bases, and 9 bases lay outside the gene matches. In DNA form, the CDR3 reads TGTGCCTGGAGTCTGACCAGGGGGATCCCTGAAGCTTTCTTT. The encoded protein is CAWSLTRGIPEAFF.

The V gene is TRBV6-1, the J gene TRBJ2-5; possibly TRBD1 or TRBD2 for D (5 bases each). CDR1 is MNHNS, CDR2 SASEGT, per germline. This CDR3 spans 13 amino acids. V was shortened by 6 bases and J by 4 bases, with 12 bases between the two germline ends. The CDR3 DNA is TGTGCCAGCAGCGCCGAGAGGGGAGAGACCCAGTACTTC. Amino acid sequence: CASSAERGETQYF.

This chain uses TRBV18 with TRBJ2-3; the match to TRBD1 covers 10 bases. The J segment lost 4 bases and the V segment lost 5 bases, leaving 6 bases of the junction unmatched. Germline V gene sequence: CDR1 KGHSH, CDR2 LQKENI. The CDR3 length is 15 residues. As DNA, the CDR3 is TGTGCCAGCTCATCTGGACAGGGGGACGCAGATACGCAGTATTTT. Translating it yields CASSSGQGDADTQYF.

V and J are TRBV2 and TRBJ2-1; D remains ambiguous. The length of the CDR3 is 16 residues. Trimming cost V 6 bases and J 8 bases, with 23 bases left between them. The germline gives CDR1 SNHLY, CDR2 FYNNEI. The CDR3 protein is CASRAFASWSGDEQFF. The CDR3 bases are TGTGCCAGCAGAGCATTTGCGAGCTGGAGTGGCGATGAGCAGTTCTTC.

The V call is TRBV5-4, the J call TRBJ2-7, with unresolved D. The length of the CDR3 is 11 residues. The germline CDR1 and CDR2 sequences are SGHNT and YYREEE (reference sequence). Trimming pared 4 bases from V and 3 bases from J, leaving 5 bases between. CDR3 sequence reads: CASSGNYEQYF. For the CDR3, the DNA is TGTGCCAGCAGCGGAAACTACGAGCAGTACTTC.

The rearrangement uses TRBV2 and TRBJ2-5, with D possibly matching TRBD2 (5 bases). CDR1 is SNHLY and CDR2 is FYNNEI in the germline V gene. The CDR3 has 16 amino acids. Trimming removed 6 bases at V and 3 bases at J, with 20 bases between. CDR3 nucleotides: TGTGCCAGCAGGGCAGCTCGGAATAGCGCCAAAGAGACCCAGTACTTC. This codes for CASRAARNSAKETQYF.

In DNA form, the CDR3 reads TGTGCCATCAGTGATTTAGGTAGCGGGCTACGCACAGATACGCAGTATTTT. It yields the protein CAISDLGSGLRTDTQYF. The V and J genes are TRBV10-3 and TRBJ2-3, with 7 nucleotides matching TRBD2. The CDR3 loop spans 17 amino acids. Germline lookup yields CDR1 ENHRY and CDR2 SYGVKD. V dropped 3 bases and J dropped 1; count of bases not matched to a gene: 10.

The gene calls are TRBV5-1 and TRBJ1-6; 7 nucleotides align to TRBD1. Losses at the gene ends were 0 bases for V and 12 bases for J; bases not matched to a gene: 12. This CDR3 contains 16 residues. Germline loops: CDR1 SGHRS, CDR2 YFSETQ. The CDR3: CASSLGPGTASGPLHF. CDR3 DNA sequence: TGCGCCAGCAGCTTGGGCCCCGGGACAGCTAGCGGACCCCTCCACTTT. Full variable domain (rest looked up from reference TRBV5-1 and TRBJ1-6): KAGVTQTPRYLIKTRGQQVTLSCSPISGHRSVSWYQQTPGQGLQFLFEYFSETQRNKGNFPGRFSGRQFSNSRSEMNVSTLELGDSALYLCASSLGPGTASGPLHFGNGTRLTVT.

The rearrangement links TRBV28 to TRBJ1-2, with D unclear. The V gene's germline CDR1 is MDHEN and CDR2 SYDVKM. The CDR3 is made up of 12 amino acids. Trimming shortened V by 4 bases and J by 8 bases, and 11 bases separated the two germline ends. The chain's CDR3 is CASSYVSGGYTF. The DNA of the CDR3 is TGTGCCAGCAGTTACGTATCTGGAGGCTACACCTTC.

This clone showed up just once. The sample carries other DNA sequences with the same CDR3. This sequence joins TRBV10-1 and TRBJ2-3, with unresolved D. Germline V gives CDR1 WNHNN, CDR2 SYGVQD (reference sequence). Between the trimmed V and J ends, which lost 0 bases and 1 base, there was a span of 5 bases. The CDR3 loop spans 14 amino acids. The CDR3 DNA reads as TGCGCCAGCAGTGAGTCAGGCCGCACAGATACGCAGTATTTT. It specifies CASSESGRTDTQYF.

As for this clone: Additional DNA sequences in this sample encode the identical CDR3. The rearrangement links TRBV30 to TRBJ1-5; a possible D gene is TRBD1 (5 bases). The CDR3 has 13 amino acids. Germline CDR1 is GTSNPN and CDR2 is SVGIG (reference sequence). CDR3 amino acids: CAWGGNSNQPQHF. CDR3 in DNA: TGTGCTTGGGGGGGAAATAGCAATCAGCCCCAGCATTTT.

The chain has TRBV7-2 and TRBJ1-6; a possible D gene is TRBD1 (5 bases). The CDR3 has 16 residues. Trimming shortened V by 1 base and J by 0 bases, and 7 bases separated the two germline ends. Germline-derived CDR1 and CDR2 are SGHTA and FQGNSA. The CDR3 nucleotides read TGTGCCAGCAGCTTAGACGGGGGCTCCTATAATTCACCCCTCCACTTT. Translated, it gives CASSLDGGSYNSPLHF.

This chain joins TRBV7-9 and TRBJ1-2; no clear D. CDR3 length: 12 amino acids. Trimming removed 7 bases from V and 2 bases from J, with 8 bases in between. Germline V CDR1 and CDR2: SEHNR, FQNEAQ (reference sequence). The CDR3 DNA follows: TGTGCCAGCACGACCGGAAACTATGGCTACACCTTC. Its translation is CASTTGNYGYTF.

The genes are TRBV28 and TRBJ1-6; D gene ambiguous. CDR3 length: 15 amino acids. V was cut by 3 bases and J by 7 bases, with 13 bases left in between. Per germline, CDR1 MDHEN and CDR2 SYDVKM. In DNA, the CDR3 is TGTGCCAGCAGTTTGGCGCCAAATAGGAATTCACCCCTCCACTTT. Translated: CASSLAPNRNSPLHF.

This clone was detected only once. CDR3: CASSTGATADTQYF. CDR3 coding DNA: TGTGCCAGCAGTACGGGGGCAACGGCAGATACGCAGTATTTT. The chain joins TRBV7-9 to TRBJ2-3; D possibly uses TRBD1 or TRBD2 (6 bases each). Germline-derived CDR1 and CDR2 are SEHNR and FQNEAQ (reference sequence). This CDR3 comprises 14 residues. Trimming took off 6 bases at V and 4 bases at J, with 14 bases between the two ends.

V usage is TRBV11-2 and J usage is TRBJ1-2; no definite D call. The CDR3 sequence is 13 residues long. Germline assignment: CDR1 SGHAT and CDR2 FQNNGV. V gave up 0 bases and J gave up 7 bases, with 9 bases separating them. This chain's CDR3 is CASSLDRQVGYTF. The DNA of the CDR3 is TGTGCCAGCAGCTTAGATAGGCAGGTTGGCTACACCTTC.

The chain carries TRBV7-9 and TRBJ1-4; 8 positions agree with TRBD1. J gave up 10 bases and V 4 bases, and 11 bases lay outside the gene matches. The CDR3 consists of 15 residues. Germline lookup yields CDR1 SEHNR and CDR2 FQNEAQ (reference sequence). This CDR3 is CASSSGTGGSGKLFF. The CDR3 DNA reads as TGTGCCAGCAGCTCGGGGACAGGCGGAAGTGGAAAACTGTTTTTT.

V usage is TRBV30 and J usage is TRBJ2-1; D may be TRBD2 (5 bases). CDR3 length equals 14 residues. In germline, CDR1 is GTSNPN, CDR2 SVGIG (reference sequence). The V gene lost 4 bases and the J gene lost 6 bases, with 16 bases spanning the gap. The CDR3 bases are TGTGCCTGGACTCGGGGATTCTTCTTCAATGAGCAGTTCTTC. Its protein product is CAWTRGFFFNEQFF. Looking up the rest from reference TRBV30 and TRBJ2-1 gives the full variable domain: SQTIHQWPATLVQPVGSPLSLECTVEGTSNPNLYWYRQAAGRGLQLLFYSVGIGQISSEVPQNLSASRPQDRQFILSSKKLLLSDSGFYLCAWTRGFFFNEQFFGPGTRLTVL.

The genes are TRBV6-7 and TRBJ2-2; D remains unclear. TRBV6-7 is labeled an ORF, and its function is uncertain. V was clipped by 0 bases and J by 6 bases, with 8 bases between them. CDR3 length equals 14 residues. The CDR3 reads CASSYSSRPGELFF. DNA of the CDR3: TGTGCCAGCAGTTACTCCTCTCGGCCCGGGGAGCTGTTTTTT.

This clone has a single count. The chain recombines TRBV18 with TRBJ2-4, with 12 bases lining up with TRBD1. Germline trimming cut 2 bases from V and 6 bases from J; bases unmatched to any gene: 2. The CDR3 has 15 residues. From germline, CDR1 is KGHSH and CDR2 LQKENI. This CDR3 is CASSPGTGGTNIQYF. The CDR3 nucleotides read TGTGCCAGCTCACCAGGGACAGGGGGCACAAACATTCAGTACTTC.